The sequence of this TCR beta chain was determined in a study of T-cell reconstitution after alpha-beta-depleted transplantation in children. The sample holds many counts of this clonotype. Library preparation (for TCRbeta) was performed with unique molecular identifiers. TCRdb reanalysed the PCR reads using MiXCR and keeps one entry per CDR3 protein. The sample includes 190,000 or so distinct CDR3 sequences, approximately 15% seen only once; the top ten take about 12%. Trimming stripped 0 bases from V and 6 bases from J, with 13 bases between. The CDR3 spans 15 residues. Per germline, CDR1 SGHKS and CDR2 YYEKEE (reference sequence).

The sequence was obtained from a human donor who donated a stem cell graft to a child with acute lymphoblastic leukemia. The chain employs TRBV5-5 and TRBJ2-1, with D unresolved. The sample in question was PBMCs from the stem cell graft donor, obtained from the stem cell graft. CDR3 in DNA: TGTGCCAGCAGCTTGGATTTTCTAGTACTCAATGAGCAGTTCTTC. Amino acids: CASSLDFLVLNEQFF.